This TCR beta chain was sequenced in a study of T-cell reconstitution after alpha-beta-depleted transplantation in children. Study findings and constraints: About two months after transplant, alpha-beta T cells reportedly came from several hundred expanded graft clones. Fresh T-cell production supplied most of the T-cell counts and diversity seen one year after transplant. TCRbeta diversity was high at day 60 in some patients (a result of surviving recipient T cells and thymic progenitors).

J was trimmed by 4 bases and V by 1 base; bases with no gene match: 8. This CDR3 region has 17 residues. Germline-derived CDR1 and CDR2 are SGHTA and FQGNSA. A remark on this clonotype: What it recognizes is unknown.

The authors prepared the TCRbeta library with unique molecular identifiers. Each CDR3 protein is one row after TCRdb ran MiXCR on the PCR reads. The sample lists about 90,000 distinct CDR3 sequences, about 14% occurring once. This material consisted of PBMCs, mostly from graft donor cells, taken 180 days after TCRalphabeta/CD19-depleted stem cell transplant. This rearrangement joins TRBV7-2 to TRBJ2-2, with 8 bases fitting TRBD2. The receptor's source is a male patient between 2 and 10 years old who had a stem cell transplant for acute lymphoblastic leukemia, so the T cells may come from the graft donor. In nucleotides, the CDR3 is TGTGCCAGCAGCTTAGTCGCGGGGGGCCTATCCACCGGGGAGCTGTTTTTT. Translating gives CASSLVAGGLSTGELFF.